This entry features one TCR beta chain sequence. The sample belongs to a study of monozygotic twins with inflammatory bowel disease. TCRdb reprocessed the 5' RACE reads, keeping one entry per CDR3 protein, no DNA. This sample's table reports just under 45,000 distinct CDR3 sequences. Looked up from germline, CDR1 is MNHEY and CDR2 is SVGAGI. The CDR3 covers 15 residues. The source of this sequence is a human donor with ulcerative colitis or Crohn's disease, or a healthy co-twin of an affected twin (not recorded which). The chain combines TRBV6-5 with TRBJ1-5; TCRdb's D call of TRBD1 is untestable without DNA. Source material: blood. The CDR3 protein is CASSLKTGGGQPQHF.